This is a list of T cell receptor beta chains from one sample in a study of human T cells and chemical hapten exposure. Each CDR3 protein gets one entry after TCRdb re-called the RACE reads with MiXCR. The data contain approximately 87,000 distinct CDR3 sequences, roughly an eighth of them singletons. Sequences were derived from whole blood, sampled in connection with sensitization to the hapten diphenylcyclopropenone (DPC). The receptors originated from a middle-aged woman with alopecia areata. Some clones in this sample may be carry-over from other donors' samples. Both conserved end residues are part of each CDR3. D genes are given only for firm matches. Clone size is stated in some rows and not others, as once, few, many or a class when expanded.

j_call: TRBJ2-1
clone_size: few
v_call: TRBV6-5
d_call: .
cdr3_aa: CASRRLGSDNEQFF
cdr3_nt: TGTGCCAGCCGCAGACTAGGGTCTGACAATGAGCAGTTCTTC

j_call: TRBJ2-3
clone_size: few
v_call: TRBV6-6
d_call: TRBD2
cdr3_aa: CASSYSRTSGRGDTQYF
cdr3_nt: TGTGCCAGCAGTTACTCCCGGACTAGCGGGAGAGGCGATACGCAGTATTTT

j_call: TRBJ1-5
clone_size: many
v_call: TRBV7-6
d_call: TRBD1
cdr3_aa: CASSTTHRGGNQPQHF
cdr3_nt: TGTGCCAGCAGCACAACTCACAGGGGGGGAAATCAGCCCCAGCATTTT

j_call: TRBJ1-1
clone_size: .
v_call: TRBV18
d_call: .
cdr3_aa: CASSPVGGNTEAFF
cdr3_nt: TGTGCCAGCTCACCCGTCGGAGGGAACACTGAAGCTTTCTTT

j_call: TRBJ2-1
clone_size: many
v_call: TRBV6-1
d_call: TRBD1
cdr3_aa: CASETGWVHNEQFF
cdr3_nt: TGTGCCAGCGAGACAGGGTGGGTCCACAATGAGCAGTTCTTC

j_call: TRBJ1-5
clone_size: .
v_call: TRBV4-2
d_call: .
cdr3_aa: CASSLTDSRGSNQPQHF
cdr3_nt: TGTGCCAGCAGCCTCACGGATTCCAGGGGAAGCAATCAGCCCCAGCATTTT

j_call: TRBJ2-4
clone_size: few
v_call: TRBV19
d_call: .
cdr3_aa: CASSIVSAENIQYF
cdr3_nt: TGTGCCAGTAGTATTGTATCGGCAGAAAACATTCAGTACTTC

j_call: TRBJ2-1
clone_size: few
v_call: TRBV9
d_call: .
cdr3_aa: CASSVRHGVGDEQFF
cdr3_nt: TGTGCCAGCAGCGTGAGACACGGAGTTGGCGATGAGCAGTTCTTC

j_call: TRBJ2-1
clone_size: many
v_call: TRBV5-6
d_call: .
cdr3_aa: CASSLIGQGNEQFF
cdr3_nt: TGTGCCAGCAGCTTGATTGGCCAGGGGAATGAGCAGTTCTTC

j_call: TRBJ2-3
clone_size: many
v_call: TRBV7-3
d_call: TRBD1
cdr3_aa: CASSGQGIADTQYF
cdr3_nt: TGTGCCAGCAGCGGACAGGGGATAGCAGATACGCAGTATTTT

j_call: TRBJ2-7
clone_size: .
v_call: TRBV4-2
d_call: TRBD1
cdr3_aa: CASSQDLGQAGGDYYEQYF
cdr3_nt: TGTGCCAGCAGCCAAGATTTGGGACAGGCCGGCGGAGACTACTACGAGCAGTACTTC

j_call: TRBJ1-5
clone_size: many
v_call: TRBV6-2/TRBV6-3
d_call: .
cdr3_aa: CASSRTGNQPQHF
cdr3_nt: TGTGCCAGCAGCCGGACAGGCAATCAGCCCCAGCATTTT

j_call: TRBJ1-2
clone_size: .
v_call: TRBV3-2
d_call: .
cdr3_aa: CASSRTGGLRGYTF
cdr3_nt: TGTGCCAGCAGCCGGACAGGGGGTTTACGTGGCTACACCTTC

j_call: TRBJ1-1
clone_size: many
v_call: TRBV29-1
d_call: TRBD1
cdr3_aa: CSVGQGAGTEAFF
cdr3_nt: TGCAGCGTTGGACAGGGGGCTGGCACTGAAGCTTTCTTT

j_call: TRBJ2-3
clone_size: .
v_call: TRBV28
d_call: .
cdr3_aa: CASSLAQGSDTQYF
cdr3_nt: TGTGCCAGCAGTTTAGCTCAGGGGTCAGATACGCAGTATTTT

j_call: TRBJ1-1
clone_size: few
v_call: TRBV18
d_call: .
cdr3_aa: CASSTGTNTEAFF
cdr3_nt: TGTGCCAGCTCAACAGGAACGAACACTGAAGCTTTCTTT

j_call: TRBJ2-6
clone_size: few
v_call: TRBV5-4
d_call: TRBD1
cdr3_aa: CASSFGQGSPSGANVLTF
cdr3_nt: TGTGCCAGCAGCTTTGGACAGGGTTCTCCCTCTGGGGCCAACGTCCTGACTTTC

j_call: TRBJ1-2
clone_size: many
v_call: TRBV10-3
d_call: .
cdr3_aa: CAISPDSGIGYTF
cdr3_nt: TGTGCCATCAGCCCGGACAGTGGAATTGGCTACACCTTC

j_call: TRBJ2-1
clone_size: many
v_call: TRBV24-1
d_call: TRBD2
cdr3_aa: CATSANQASGRTNEQFF
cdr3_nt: TGTGCCACCAGTGCTAATCAGGCTAGCGGGAGAACCAATGAGCAGTTCTTC

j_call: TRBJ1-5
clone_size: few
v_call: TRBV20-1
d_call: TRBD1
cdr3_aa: CSAKTGEGGNQPQHF
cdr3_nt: TGCAGTGCAAAGACAGGGGAAGGAGGCAATCAGCCCCAGCATTTT

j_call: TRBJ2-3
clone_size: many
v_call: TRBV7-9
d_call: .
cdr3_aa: CASSLLRDTQYF
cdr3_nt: TGTGCCAGCAGCTTATTACGGGACACGCAGTATTTT

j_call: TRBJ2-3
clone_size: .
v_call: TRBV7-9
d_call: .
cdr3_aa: CASSSPPTRAGPDTQYF
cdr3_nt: TGTGCCAGCAGCTCCCCGCCGACTAGGGCGGGCCCAGATACGCAGTATTTT

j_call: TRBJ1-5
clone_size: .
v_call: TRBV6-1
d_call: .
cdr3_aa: CASSEGDAGNQPQHF
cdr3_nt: TGTGCCAGCAGTGAAGGGGACGCAGGGAATCAGCCCCAGCATTTT

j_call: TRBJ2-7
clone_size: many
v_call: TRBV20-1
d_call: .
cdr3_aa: CSAGRELSIREQYF
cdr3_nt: TGCAGTGCCGGGCGGGAATTGAGTATTAGGGAGCAGTACTTC

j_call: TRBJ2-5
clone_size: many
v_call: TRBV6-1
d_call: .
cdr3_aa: CASSEAGETQYF
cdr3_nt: TGTGCCAGCAGTGAGGCGGGTGAGACCCAGTACTTC

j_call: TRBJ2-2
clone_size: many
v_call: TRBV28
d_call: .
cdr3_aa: CASSFSTSWAGELFF
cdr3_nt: TGTGCCAGCAGTTTCTCAACTAGCTGGGCCGGGGAGCTGTTTTTT

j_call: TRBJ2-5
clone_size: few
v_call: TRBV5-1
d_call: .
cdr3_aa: CASSLEGFETQYF
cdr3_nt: TGCGCCAGCAGCCTTGAAGGCTTTGAGACCCAGTACTTC

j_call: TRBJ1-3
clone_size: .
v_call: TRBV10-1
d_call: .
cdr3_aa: CASSRDGYSGNTIYF
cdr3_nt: TGCGCCAGCAGCCGGGACGGATACTCTGGAAACACCATATATTTT

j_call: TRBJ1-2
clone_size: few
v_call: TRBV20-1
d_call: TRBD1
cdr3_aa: CSASLVIGQGWLGTF
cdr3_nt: TGCAGTGCATCCCTCGTTATCGGACAGGGTTGGTTGGGCACCTTC

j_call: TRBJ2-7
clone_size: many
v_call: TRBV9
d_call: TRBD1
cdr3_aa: CASSVAGTGAYEQYF
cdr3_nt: TGTGCCAGCAGCGTAGCTGGGACAGGCGCCTACGAGCAGTACTTC

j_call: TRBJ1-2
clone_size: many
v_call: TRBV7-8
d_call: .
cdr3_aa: CASSLLGSSYGYTF
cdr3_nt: TGTGCCAGCAGCTTACTAGGATCAAGCTATGGCTACACCTTC

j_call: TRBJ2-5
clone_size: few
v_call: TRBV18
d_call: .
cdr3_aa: CASSRKPAETQYF
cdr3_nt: TGTGCCAGCTCACGAAAACCCGCCGAGACCCAGTACTTC

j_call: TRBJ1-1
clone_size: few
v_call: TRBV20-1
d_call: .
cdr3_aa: CSAPGAVRNTEAFF
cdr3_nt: TGCAGTGCCCCGGGGGCGGTGAGGAACACTGAAGCTTTCTTT

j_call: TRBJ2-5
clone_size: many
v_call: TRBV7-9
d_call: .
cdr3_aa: CASSLGPGTQETQYF
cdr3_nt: TGTGCCAGCAGCTTAGGACCGGGGACCCAAGAGACCCAGTACTTC

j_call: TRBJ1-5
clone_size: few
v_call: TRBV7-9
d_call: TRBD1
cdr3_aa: CASSLWGQGLNQPQHF
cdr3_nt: TGTGCCAGCAGCTTATGGGGACAGGGGCTTAATCAGCCCCAGCATTTT

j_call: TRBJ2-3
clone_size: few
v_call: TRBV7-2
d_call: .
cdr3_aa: CASSPRSGANTDTQYF
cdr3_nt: TGTGCCAGCAGCCCCAGGTCGGGGGCGAACACAGATACGCAGTATTTT

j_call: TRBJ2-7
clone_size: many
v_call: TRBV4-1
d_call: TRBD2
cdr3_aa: CASSQGTSDLYEQYF
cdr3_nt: TGCGCCAGCAGCCAAGGGACTAGCGACCTCTACGAGCAGTACTTC

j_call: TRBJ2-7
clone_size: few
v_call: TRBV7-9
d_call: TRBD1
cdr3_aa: CASSLATGGHYEQYF
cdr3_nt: TGTGCCAGCAGCTTAGCGACAGGGGGGCACTACGAGCAGTACTTC

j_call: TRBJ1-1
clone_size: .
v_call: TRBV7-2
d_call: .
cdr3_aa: CASSLGGVLAFF
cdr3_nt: TGTGCCAGCAGCTTAGGAGGGGTTCTCGCTTTCTTT

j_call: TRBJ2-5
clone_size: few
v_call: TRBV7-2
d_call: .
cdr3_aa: CASSPRRYQETQYF
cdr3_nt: TGTGCCAGCAGCCCTAGACGGTACCAAGAGACCCAGTACTTC

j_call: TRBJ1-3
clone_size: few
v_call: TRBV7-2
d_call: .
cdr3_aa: CASSLDRNPSGNTIYF
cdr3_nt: TGTGCCAGCAGCTTAGACAGAAACCCCTCTGGAAACACCATATATTTT

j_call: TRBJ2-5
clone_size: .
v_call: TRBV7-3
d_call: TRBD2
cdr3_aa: CASSLAGAPLETQYF
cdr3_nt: TGTGCCAGCAGCCTAGCGGGGGCCCCCCTAGAGACCCAGTACTTC

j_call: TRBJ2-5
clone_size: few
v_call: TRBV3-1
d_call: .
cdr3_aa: CASSQEGVETQYF
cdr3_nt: TGTGCCAGCAGCCAAGAGGGGGTAGAGACCCAGTACTTC

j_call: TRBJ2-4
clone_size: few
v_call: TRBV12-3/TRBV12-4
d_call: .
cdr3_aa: CASSLLGVIQYF
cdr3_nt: TGTGCCAGCAGTTTGCTCGGGGTAATTCAGTACTTC